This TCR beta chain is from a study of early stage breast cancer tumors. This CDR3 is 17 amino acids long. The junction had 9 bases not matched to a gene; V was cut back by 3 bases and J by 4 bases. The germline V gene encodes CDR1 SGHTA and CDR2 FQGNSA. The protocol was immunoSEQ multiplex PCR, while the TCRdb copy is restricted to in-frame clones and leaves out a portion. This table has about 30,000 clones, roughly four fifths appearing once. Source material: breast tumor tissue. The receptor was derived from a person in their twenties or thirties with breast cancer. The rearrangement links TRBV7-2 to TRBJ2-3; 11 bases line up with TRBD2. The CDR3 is CASSFSGLAGGPDTQYF. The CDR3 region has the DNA TGTGCCAGCAGCTTTTCAGGGCTAGCGGGAGGTCCAGATACGCAGTATTTT.